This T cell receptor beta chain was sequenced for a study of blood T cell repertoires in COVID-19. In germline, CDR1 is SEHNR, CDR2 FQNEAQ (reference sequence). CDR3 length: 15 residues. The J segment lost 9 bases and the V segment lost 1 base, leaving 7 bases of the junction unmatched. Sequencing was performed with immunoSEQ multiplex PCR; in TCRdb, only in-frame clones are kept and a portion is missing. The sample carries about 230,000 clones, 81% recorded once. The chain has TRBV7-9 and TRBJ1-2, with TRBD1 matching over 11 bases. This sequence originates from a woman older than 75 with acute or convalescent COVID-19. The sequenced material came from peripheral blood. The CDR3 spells CASSLGTGTGGSYTF. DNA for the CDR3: TGTGCCAGCAGCTTAGGCACCGGGACAGGGGGGAGCTACACCTTC.